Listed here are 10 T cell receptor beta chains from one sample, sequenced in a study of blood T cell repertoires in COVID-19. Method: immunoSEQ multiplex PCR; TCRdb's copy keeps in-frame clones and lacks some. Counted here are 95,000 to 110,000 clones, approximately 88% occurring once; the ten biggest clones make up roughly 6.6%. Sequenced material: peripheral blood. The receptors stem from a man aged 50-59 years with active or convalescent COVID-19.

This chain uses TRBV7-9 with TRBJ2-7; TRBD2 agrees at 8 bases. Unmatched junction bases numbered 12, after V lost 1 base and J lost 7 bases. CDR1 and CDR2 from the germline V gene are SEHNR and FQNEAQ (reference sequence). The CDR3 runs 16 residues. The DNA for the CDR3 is TGTGCCAGCAGCTTAGGGTCCGGGAGGGCTCTGGGGGAGCAGTACTTC. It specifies CASSLGSGRALGEQYF.

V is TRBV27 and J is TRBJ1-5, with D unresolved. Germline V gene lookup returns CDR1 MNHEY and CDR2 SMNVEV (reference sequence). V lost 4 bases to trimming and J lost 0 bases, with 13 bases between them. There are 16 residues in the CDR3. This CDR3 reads CASSSRGAYSNQPQHF. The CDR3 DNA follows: TGTGCCAGCAGTTCCCGGGGAGCCTATAGCAATCAGCCCCAGCATTTT.

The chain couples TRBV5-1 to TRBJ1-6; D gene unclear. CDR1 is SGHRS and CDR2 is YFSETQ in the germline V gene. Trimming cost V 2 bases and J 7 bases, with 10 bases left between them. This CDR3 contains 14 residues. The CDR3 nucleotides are TGCGCCAGCAGCTTTCGGACGGGGAATTCACCCCTCCACTTT. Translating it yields CASSFRTGNSPLHF. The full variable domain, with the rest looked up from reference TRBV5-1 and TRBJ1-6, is KAGVTQTPRYLIKTRGQQVTLSCSPISGHRSVSWYQQTPGQGLQFLFEYFSETQRNKGNFPGRFSGRQFSNSRSEMNVSTLELGDSALYLCASSFRTGNSPLHFGNGTRLTVT.

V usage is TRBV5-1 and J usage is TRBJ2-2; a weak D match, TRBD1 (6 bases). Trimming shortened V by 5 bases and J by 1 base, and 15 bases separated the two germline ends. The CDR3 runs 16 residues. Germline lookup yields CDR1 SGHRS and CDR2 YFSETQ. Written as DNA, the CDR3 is TGCGCCAGCAGTGGTTTGGAGACAGGGAACACCGGGGAGCTGTTTTTT. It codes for CASSGLETGNTGELFF. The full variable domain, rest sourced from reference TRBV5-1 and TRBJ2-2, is KAGVTQTPRYLIKTRGQQVTLSCSPISGHRSVSWYQQTPGQGLQFLFEYFSETQRNKGNFPGRFSGRQFSNSRSEMNVSTLELGDSALYLCASSGLETGNTGELFFGEGSRLTVL.

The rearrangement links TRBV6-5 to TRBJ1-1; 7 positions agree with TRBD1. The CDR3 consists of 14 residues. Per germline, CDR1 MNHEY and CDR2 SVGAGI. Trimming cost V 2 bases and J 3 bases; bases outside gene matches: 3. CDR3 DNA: TGTGCCAGCAGTTACGGGGGGACAGACACTGAAGCTTTCTTT. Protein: CASSYGGTDTEAFF.

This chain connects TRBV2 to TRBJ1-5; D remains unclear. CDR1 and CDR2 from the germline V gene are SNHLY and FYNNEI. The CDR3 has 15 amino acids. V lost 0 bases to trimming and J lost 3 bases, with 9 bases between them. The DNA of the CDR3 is TGTGCCAGCAGTGAAGCGTCGGGGTACAATCAGCCCCAGCATTTT. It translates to CASSEASGYNQPQHF.

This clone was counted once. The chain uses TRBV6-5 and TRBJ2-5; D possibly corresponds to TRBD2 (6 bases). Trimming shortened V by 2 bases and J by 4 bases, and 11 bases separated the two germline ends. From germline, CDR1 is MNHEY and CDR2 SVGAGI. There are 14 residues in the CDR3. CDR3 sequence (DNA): TGTGCCAGCAGTTACACTAGCTTGGGAGAGACCCAGTACTTC. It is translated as CASSYTSLGETQYF.

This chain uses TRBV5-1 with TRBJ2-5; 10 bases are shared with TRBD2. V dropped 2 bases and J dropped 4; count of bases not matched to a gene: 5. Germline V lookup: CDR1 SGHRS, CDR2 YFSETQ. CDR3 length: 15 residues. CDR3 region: CASSLAGGPGETQYF. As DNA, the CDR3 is TGCGCCAGCAGCTTAGCGGGAGGGCCAGGAGAGACCCAGTACTTC.

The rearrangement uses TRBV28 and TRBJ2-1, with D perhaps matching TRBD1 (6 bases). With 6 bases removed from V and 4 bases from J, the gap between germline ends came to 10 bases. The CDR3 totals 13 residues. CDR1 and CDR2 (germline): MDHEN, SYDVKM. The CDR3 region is CASSLGGYNEQFF. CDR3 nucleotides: TGTGCCAGCAGCCTAGGGGGATACAATGAGCAGTTCTTC.

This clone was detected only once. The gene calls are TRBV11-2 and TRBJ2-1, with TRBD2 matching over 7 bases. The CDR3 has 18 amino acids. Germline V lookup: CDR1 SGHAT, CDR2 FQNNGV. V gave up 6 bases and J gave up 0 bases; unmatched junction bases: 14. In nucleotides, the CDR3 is TGTGCCAGCAGTCGAAGACGACTAGCCCAAAGCTCCTACAATGAGCAGTTCTTC. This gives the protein CASSRRRLAQSSYNEQFF.